The rows below give T cell receptor beta chains drawn from one sample of a study of T cell repertoires in ileal Crohn's disease. Sequencing was performed with immunoSEQ multiplex PCR; in TCRdb, only in-frame clones are kept and a portion is missing. Seen here are fewer than 6,500 clones, roughly 80% observed once, and the top ten hold over 30%. Material for sequencing was ileal tissue. The receptor set was obtained from an adult with Crohn's disease. Each CDR3 is given with its conserved first and last residue. Each record gives: V gene, J gene, CDR3 protein.

V: TRBV7-3
J: TRBJ2-3
CDR3: CASSLRVLSGGASDTQYF

V: TRBV29-1
J: TRBJ1-1
CDR3: CSATDRGKNTEAFF

V: TRBV5-1
J: TRBJ1-1
CDR3: CASSLEGMNTEAFF

V: TRBV19
J: TRBJ2-3
CDR3: CASSIRHAITDTQYF

V: TRBV27
J: TRBJ2-2
CDR3: CASSFGGNTGELFF

V: TRBV7-8
J: TRBJ1-6
CDR3: CASRPGTGNSPLHF

V: TRBV5-6
J: TRBJ1-1
CDR3: CASSFTGTGYGRTEAFF

V: TRBV5-1
J: TRBJ2-4
CDR3: CASSLARFGTGTKNIQYF

V: TRBV10-3
J: TRBJ2-1
CDR3: CAISDPLSSYNEQFF

V: TRBV14
J: TRBJ2-1
CDR3: CASSETSGGALSYNEQFF

V: TRBV5-1
J: TRBJ1-4
CDR3: CASSTTANEKLFF

V: TRBV5-1
J: TRBJ1-4
CDR3: CASNRGIATNEKLFF

V: TRBV6-4
J: TRBJ2-3
CDR3: CASSHGLAGGPDTQYF

V: TRBV5-5
J: TRBJ1-1
CDR3: CASSLVGDPRYTEAFF

V: TRBV19
J: TRBJ1-5
CDR3: CASSIGGGGSSNQPQHF

V: TRBV5-1
J: TRBJ1-1
CDR3: CASSLALQSWNTEAFF

V: TRBV5-4
J: TRBJ1-1
CDR3: CASHRGPEAFF

V: TRBV27
J: TRBJ1-6
CDR3: CASSLTERNSPLHF

V: TRBV9
J: TRBJ1-1
CDR3: CASSGGFGTEAFF

V: TRBV7-8
J: TRBJ1-1
CDR3: CASSFRLGSSRNTEAFF

V: TRBV29-1
J: TRBJ2-7
CDR3: CSVGRTDGYEQYF

V: TRBV11-2
J: TRBJ2-7
CDR3: CASSLVGDSDFYEQYF